What follows describes a single TCR beta chain. No antigen is known for it. The data stem from a study of STAT3 mutations in large granular lymphocyte leukemia. About the research overall: Immunosuppressive therapy was given to more than half of T-LGLL patients.

Study-wide results and caveats: Persisting codominant clonotypes may have hidden a small pathogenic clone. At least one immunodominant TCR beta clonotype appeared in every T-cell large granular lymphocyte leukemia patient. TCR clonotype switching after therapy occurred in about 30% of the 18 patients.

Profiled with immunoSEQ multiplex PCR; TCRdb holds only in-frame clones, not every one. The sample records some 30,000 clones, about 90% being singletons. The length of the CDR3 is 16 residues. Germline assignment: CDR1 SGHRS and CDR2 YFSETQ. V shed 4 bases and J 1 base; nucleotides not matched to a gene: 5. The chain employs TRBV5-1 and TRBJ2-1, with TRBD2 matching 10 bases. This sequence was found in a man in his sixties with T-cell large granular lymphocyte leukemia. Some clones in this sample may be carry-over from other donors' samples. The sample taken for sequencing was peripheral blood mononuclear cells. The CDR3 sequence: CASSTASGSSYNEQFF. The CDR3 DNA reads as TGCGCCAGCAGCACCGCTAGCGGGAGTTCCTACAATGAGCAGTTCTTC.